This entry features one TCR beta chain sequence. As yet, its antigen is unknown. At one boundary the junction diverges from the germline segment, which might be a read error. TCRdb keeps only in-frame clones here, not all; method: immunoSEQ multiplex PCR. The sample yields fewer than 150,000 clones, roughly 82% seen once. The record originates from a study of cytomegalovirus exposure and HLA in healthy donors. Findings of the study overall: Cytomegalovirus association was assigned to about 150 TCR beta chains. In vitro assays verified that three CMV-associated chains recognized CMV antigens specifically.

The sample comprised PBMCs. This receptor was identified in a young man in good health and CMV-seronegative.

CDR3 sequence: CAWSPGTSSNEQYF. For the CDR3, the DNA is TGTGCCTGGAGTCCCGGGACTAGCTCCAACGAGCAGTACTTC. This chain links TRBV30 with TRBJ2-7; TRBD2 matches 9 bases. Germline V gene data show CDR1 as GTSNPN and CDR2 as SVGIG (reference sequence). The CDR3 covers 14 residues.